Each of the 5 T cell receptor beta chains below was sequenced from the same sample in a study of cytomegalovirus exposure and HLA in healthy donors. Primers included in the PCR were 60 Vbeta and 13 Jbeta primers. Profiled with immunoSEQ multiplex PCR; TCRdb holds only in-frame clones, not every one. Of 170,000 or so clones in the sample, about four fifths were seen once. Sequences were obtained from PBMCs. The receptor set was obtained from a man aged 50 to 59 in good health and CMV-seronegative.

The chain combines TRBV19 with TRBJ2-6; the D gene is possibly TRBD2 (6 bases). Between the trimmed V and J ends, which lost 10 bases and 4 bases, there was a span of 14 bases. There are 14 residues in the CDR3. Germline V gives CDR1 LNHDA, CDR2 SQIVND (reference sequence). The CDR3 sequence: CATRAGRGANVLTF. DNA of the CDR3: TGTGCCACTAGGGCAGGGAGGGGGGCCAACGTCCTGACTTTC. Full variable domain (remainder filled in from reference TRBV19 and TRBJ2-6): DGGITQSPKYLFRKEGQNVTLSCEQNLNHDAMYWYRQDPGQGLRLIYYSQIVNDFQKGDIAEGYSVSREKKESFPLTVTSAQKNPTAFYLCATRAGRGANVLTFGAGSRLTVL.

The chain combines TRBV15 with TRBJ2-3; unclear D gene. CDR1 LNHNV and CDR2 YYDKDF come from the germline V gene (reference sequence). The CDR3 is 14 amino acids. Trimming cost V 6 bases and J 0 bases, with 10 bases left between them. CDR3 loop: CATRTTYSTDTQYF. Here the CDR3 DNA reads TGTGCCACCAGAACTACCTATAGCACAGATACGCAGTATTTT.

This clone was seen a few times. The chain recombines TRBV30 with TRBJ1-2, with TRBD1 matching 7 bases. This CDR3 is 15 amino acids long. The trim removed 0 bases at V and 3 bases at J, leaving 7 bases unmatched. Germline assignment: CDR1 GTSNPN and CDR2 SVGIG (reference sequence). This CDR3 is CAWSVGLRGDYGYTF. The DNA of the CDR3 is TGTGCCTGGAGTGTAGGCCTCAGGGGGGACTATGGCTACACCTTC.

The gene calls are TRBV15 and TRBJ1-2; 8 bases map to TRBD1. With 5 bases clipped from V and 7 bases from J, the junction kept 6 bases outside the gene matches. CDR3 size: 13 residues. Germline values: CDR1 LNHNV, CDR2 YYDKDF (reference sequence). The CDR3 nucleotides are TGTGCCACCAGCGGAAGGACAGGGTTTGGCTACACCTTC. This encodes CATSGRTGFGYTF.

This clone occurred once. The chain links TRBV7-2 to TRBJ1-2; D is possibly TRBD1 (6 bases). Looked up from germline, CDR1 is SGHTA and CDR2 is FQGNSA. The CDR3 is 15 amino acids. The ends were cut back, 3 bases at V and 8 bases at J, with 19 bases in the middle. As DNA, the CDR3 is TGTGCCAGCAGCTTGAGAGGGGACACAGCACGAGGCTACACCTTC. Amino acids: CASSLRGDTARGYTF.